The following is a T cell receptor beta chain sequence with its context. Clones were sequenced by immunoSEQ multiplex PCR, and TCRdb holds only the in-frame ones, with some missing. The sample yields 30,000 to 45,000 clones, 88% seen once. The germline gives CDR1 SQVTM, CDR2 ANQGSEA. The CDR3 totals 13 residues. V was trimmed by 4 bases and J by 0 bases, leaving 10 bases between them. This entry is derived from a study of T cell changes during pregnancy in multiple sclerosis. This chain joins TRBV29-1 and TRBJ2-7; D unresolved. This specimen consisted of CD4+ T cells from peripheral blood mononuclear cells, obtained in the first trimester of pregnancy. The clonotype comes from a female donor with multiple sclerosis, enrolled in a pregnancy study. The CDR3 DNA reads TGCAGCGTTGGTGCGAGATTCTCCTACGAGCAGTACTTC. Translation gives CSVGARFSYEQYF.